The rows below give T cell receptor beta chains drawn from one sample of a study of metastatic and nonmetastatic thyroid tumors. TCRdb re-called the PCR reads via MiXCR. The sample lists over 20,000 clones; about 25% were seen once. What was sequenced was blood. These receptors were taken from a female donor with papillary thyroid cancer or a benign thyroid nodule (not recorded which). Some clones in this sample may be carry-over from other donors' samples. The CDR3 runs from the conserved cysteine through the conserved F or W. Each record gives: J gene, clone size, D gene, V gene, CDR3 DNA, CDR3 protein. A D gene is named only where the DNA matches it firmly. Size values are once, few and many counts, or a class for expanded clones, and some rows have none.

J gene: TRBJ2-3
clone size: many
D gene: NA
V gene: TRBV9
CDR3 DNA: TGTGCCAGCAGCGTAGTGGGTAGGCCGGATACGCAGTATTTT
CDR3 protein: CASSVVGRPDTQYF

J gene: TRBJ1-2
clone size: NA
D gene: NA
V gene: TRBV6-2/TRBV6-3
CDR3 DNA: TGTGCCAGCCAGGGAAAAGCTAACTATGGCTACACCTTC
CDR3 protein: CASQGKANYGYTF

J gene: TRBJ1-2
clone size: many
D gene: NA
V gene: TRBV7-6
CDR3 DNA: TGTGCCAGCAGAAATCCGGGACCAGGGCGTCGCGGCTACACCTTC
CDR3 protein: CASRNPGPGRRGYTF

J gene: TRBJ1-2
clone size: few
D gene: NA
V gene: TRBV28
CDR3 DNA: TGTGCCAGCAGTTTGAGGCGACATGGCTACACCTTC
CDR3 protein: CASSLRRHGYTF

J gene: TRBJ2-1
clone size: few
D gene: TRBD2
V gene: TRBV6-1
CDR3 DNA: TGTGCCAGCAGTGAACTAGCGGGATCCTACAATGAGCAGTTCTTC
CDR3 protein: CASSELAGSYNEQFF

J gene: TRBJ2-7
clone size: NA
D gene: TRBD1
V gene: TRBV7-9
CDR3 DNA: TGTGCCAGCAGCTTTCCTGGACAGGGCAGCGAGCAGTACTTC
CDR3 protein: CASSFPGQGSEQYF

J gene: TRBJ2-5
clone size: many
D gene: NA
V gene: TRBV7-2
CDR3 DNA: TGTGCCAGCAGCTTAGCGGCGACAGGGCGCGGGGTGACCCAGTACTTC
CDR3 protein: CASSLAATGRGVTQYF

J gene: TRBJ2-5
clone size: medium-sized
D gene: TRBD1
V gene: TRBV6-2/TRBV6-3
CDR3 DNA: TGTGCCAGCAACCAGGGGGAGCAAGAGACCCAGTACTTC
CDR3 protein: CASNQGEQETQYF

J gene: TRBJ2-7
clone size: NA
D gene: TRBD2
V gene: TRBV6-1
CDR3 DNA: TGTGCCAGCAGCCCCGGGACTACCCCCTACGAGCAGTACTTC
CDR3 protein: CASSPGTTPYEQYF

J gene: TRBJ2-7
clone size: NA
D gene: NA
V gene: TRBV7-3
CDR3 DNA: TGTGCCAGCAGCTTAGGTCTAGGGTACGAGCAGTACTTC
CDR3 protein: CASSLGLGYEQYF

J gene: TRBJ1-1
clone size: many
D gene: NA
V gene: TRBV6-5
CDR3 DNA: TGTGCCAGCAGTTACTCGATTCCGACAGGTCGAGAGACTGAAGCTTTCTTT
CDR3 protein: CASSYSIPTGRETEAFF

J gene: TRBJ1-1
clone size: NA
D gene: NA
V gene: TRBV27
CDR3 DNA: TGTGCCAGCAGCTCCGGGGGTGGGATATACGGGGGGACTGAAGCTTTCTTT
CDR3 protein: CASSSGGGIYGGTEAFF

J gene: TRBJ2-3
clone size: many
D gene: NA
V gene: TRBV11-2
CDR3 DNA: TGTGCCAGCAGCTTATTAGACGGCCCGGCAGATACGCAGTATTTT
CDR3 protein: CASSLLDGPADTQYF

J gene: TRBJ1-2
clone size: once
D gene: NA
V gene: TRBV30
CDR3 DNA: TGTGCCTGGAGTGTAGGGGCAGTCTATGGCTACACCTTC
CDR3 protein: CAWSVGAVYGYTF

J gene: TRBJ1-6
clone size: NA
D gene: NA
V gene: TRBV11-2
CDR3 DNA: TGTGCCAGCAGCTACCCACCTACCAGTGGGCTGAGGGGTCCTTCACCCCTCCACTTT
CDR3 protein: CASSYPPTSGLRGPSPLHF

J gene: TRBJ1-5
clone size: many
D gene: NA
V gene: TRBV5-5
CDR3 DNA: TGTGCCAGCAGCTTAACGGCCTTAAAGCCCCAGCATTTT
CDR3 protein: CASSLTALKPQHF

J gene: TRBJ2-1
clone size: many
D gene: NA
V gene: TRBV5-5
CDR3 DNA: TGTGCCAGCAGCTCGGCGGCCTCCTACAATGAGCAGTTCTTC
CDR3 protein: CASSSAASYNEQFF

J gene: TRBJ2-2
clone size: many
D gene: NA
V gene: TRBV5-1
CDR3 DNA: TGCGCCAGCAGCCGGAGGGAGAACACCGGGGAGCTGTTTTTT
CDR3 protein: CASSRRENTGELFF

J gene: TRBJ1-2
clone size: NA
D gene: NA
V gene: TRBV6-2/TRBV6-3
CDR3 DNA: TGTGCCAGCAGTTACTCCAACGGCGGCTACACCTTC
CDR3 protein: CASSYSNGGYTF

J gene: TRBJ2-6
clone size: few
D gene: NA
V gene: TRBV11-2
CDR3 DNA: TGTGCCAGCAGCTTAGAAGTGGCGGGTGGCTATACAGACTCTGGGGCCAACGTCCTGACTTTC
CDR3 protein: CASSLEVAGGYTDSGANVLTF

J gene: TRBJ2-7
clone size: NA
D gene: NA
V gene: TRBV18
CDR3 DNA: TGTGCCAGCTCACCAGGGGGGACGGGAGCGGGTGAGCAGTACTTC
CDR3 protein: CASSPGGTGAGEQYF

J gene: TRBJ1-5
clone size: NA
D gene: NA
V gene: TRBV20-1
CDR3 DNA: TGCAGTGTACTCGGACGGGAATATAGCAATCAGCCCCAGCATTTT
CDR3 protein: CSVLGREYSNQPQHF

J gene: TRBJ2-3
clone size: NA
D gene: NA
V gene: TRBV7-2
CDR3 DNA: TGTGCCAGCAGCTCAACGGGGTGGGCAGATACGCAGTATTTT
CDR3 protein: CASSSTGWADTQYF

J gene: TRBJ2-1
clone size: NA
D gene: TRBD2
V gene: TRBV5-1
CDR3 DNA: TGCGCCAGCAGCTTCCCTGGACTAGCGGGGGGGGAGCAGTTCTTC
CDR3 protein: CASSFPGLAGGEQFF

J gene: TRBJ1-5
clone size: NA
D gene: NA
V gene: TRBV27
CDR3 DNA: TGTGCCAGCAGTTCTGGGACGTCACCAAATCAGCCCCAGCATTTT
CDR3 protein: CASSSGTSPNQPQHF

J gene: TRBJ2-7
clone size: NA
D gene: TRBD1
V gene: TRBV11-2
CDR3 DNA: TGTGCCAGCAGCCTGAGGGGGGACAGGAGCTACGAGCAGTACTTC
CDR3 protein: CASSLRGDRSYEQYF

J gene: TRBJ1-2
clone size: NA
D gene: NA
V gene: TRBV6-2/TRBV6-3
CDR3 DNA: TGTGCCAGCAGTTACAGGGACAACTATGGCTACACCTTC
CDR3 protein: CASSYRDNYGYTF

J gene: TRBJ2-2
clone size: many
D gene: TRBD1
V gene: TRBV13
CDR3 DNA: TGTGCCAGCAGCTCCCAGACAGGGGCCAACACCGGGGAGCTGTTTTTT
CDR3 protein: CASSSQTGANTGELFF

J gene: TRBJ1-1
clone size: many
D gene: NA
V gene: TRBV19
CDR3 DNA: TGTGCCAGTACCCCCGGGGGCATGAACACTGAAGCTTTCTTT
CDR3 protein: CASTPGGMNTEAFF

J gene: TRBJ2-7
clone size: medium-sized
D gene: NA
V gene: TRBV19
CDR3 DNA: TGTGCCAGTAGTATAGATATGCCAGCTGGGGGCTACGAGCAGTACTTC
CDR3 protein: CASSIDMPAGGYEQYF

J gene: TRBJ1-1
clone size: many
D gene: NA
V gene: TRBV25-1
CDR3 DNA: TGTGCCAGCAGTGAACCCCGGGCTAAAGCTTTCTTT
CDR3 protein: CASSEPRAKAFF

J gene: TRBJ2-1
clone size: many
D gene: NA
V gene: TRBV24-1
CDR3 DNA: TGTGCCACCAGTGACTATGGGGGGATTAAGGATGAGCAGTTCTTC
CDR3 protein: CATSDYGGIKDEQFF

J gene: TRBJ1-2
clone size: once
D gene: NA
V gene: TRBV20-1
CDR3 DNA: TGCAGTGCTCCCCCTGGGGATCTCGGCGGCTACACCTTC
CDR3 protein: CSAPPGDLGGYTF

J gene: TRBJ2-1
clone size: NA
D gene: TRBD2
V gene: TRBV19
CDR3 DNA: TGTGCCAGTAGTATAGCAGGAGGACTAGCGGGAGGGCAGAATGAGCAGTTCTTC
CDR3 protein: CASSIAGGLAGGQNEQFF

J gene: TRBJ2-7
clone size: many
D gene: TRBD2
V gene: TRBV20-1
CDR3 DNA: TGCAGTGCTAAAACTAGCGGGCGAACCTACAAGCAGTACTTC
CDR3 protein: CSAKTSGRTYKQYF

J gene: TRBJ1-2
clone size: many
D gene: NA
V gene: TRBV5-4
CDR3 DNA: TGTGCCAGCAGCTCTCAGAATACCTGGGGTGGCTACACCTTC
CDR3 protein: CASSSQNTWGGYTF